This TCR beta chain was found in a study of blood T cells in healthy people across ages. It was with a sample-barcoded 5' primer and a J-beta primer mix that a second PCR of about 6 to 12 cycles was run. TCRdb re-analysed the 5' RACE reads in MiXCR, keeping a single row per CDR3 protein. Seen here are around 800,000 distinct CDR3 sequences, about 46% observed once, and the top ten hold 18%. The amount of total RNA extracted per sample was at least 5.5 micrograms. This clonotype has just a few counts. Trimming removed 9 bases from V and 5 bases from J, with 16 bases in between. The V gene's germline CDR1 is KGHDR and CDR2 SFDVKD. The CDR3 has 14 amino acids.

The sample was blood. This chain links TRBV24-1 with TRBJ2-1, with TRBD2 as a possible D gene (5 bases). This clonotype originated in a man at least 80 years old in good health. Here the CDR3 reads CATARGAGDNEQFF. CDR3 sequence (DNA): TGTGCCACCGCACGGGGTGCAGGTGACAATGAGCAGTTCTTC.